This note documents a single TCR beta chain sequence. The table came from immunoSEQ multiplex PCR; TCRdb's copy has only in-frame clones and leaves some out. The table includes over 9,500 clones, approximately 84% detected once. CDR1 and CDR2 from the germline V gene are SGHDT and YYEEEE. CDR3 length equals 13 residues. Trimming cost V 4 bases and J 2 bases, with 6 bases left between them. The data were taken from a study of graft-versus-host responses after intestinal transplantation. V gene TRBV5-6 combines with J gene TRBJ1-4, with a possible D match to TRBD1 (6 bases). This receptor was identified in a human patient who received an intestinal transplant, so some T cells may come from the graft donor. The specimen comprised PBMCs, sampled just over 300 days after intestinal transplant. DNA for the CDR3: TGTGCCAGCAGCACAGGGACTAATGAAAAACTGTTTTTT. Encoded protein: CASSTGTNEKLFF.